The rows below give T cell receptor beta chains drawn from one sample of a study of blood T cell repertoires in COVID-19. Produced via immunoSEQ multiplex PCR; TCRdb's table is partial and in-frame only. Of 40,000 to 45,000 clones in the sample, 69% were seen once. Sequenced sample: peripheral blood. These receptors were taken from a man of 80 years or more with acute or convalescent COVID-19. The CDR3 runs from the conserved cysteine through the conserved F or W. The order of the fields is CDR3 protein, CDR3 DNA, D gene, clone size, V gene, J gene. D genes are given only for firm matches. Rows may omit the clone size; those that give it use once, few, many or a size class.

CDR3aa: CASSQGAWDRGDYGYTF
CDR3nt: TGCGCCAGCAGCCAAGGGGCCTGGGACAGGGGGGACTATGGCTACACCTTC
d_gene: TRBD1
abundance: -
v_gene: TRBV4-1
j_gene: TRBJ1-2

CDR3aa: CASSLTVAGGLYEQYF
CDR3nt: TGTGCCAGCAGCTTGACCGTAGCGGGGGGGCTATACGAGCAGTACTTC
d_gene: TRBD2
abundance: -
v_gene: TRBV5-4
j_gene: TRBJ2-7

CDR3aa: CASSSRASGVALDTQYF
CDR3nt: TGTGCCAGCAGTTCTAGGGCGAGCGGGGTCGCCTTAGATACGCAGTATTTT
d_gene: TRBD2
abundance: -
v_gene: TRBV11-2
j_gene: TRBJ2-3

CDR3aa: CASSLGQPNQPQHF
CDR3nt: TGTGCCAGCAGCCTGGGACAGCCCAATCAGCCCCAGCATTTT
d_gene: TRBD1
abundance: -
v_gene: TRBV9
j_gene: TRBJ1-5

CDR3aa: CASRSSGTLFF
CDR3nt: TGTGCCAGCAGGTCCTCAGGCACCCTGTTTTTT
d_gene: -
abundance: -
v_gene: TRBV2
j_gene: TRBJ1-4

CDR3aa: CASSTSDISGNTIYF
CDR3nt: TGTGCCAGCAGCACCTCGGACATCTCTGGAAACACCATATATTTT
d_gene: -
abundance: -
v_gene: TRBV28
j_gene: TRBJ1-3

CDR3aa: CASSFSGTEAFF
CDR3nt: TGTGCCAGCAGTTTCTCGGGTACTGAAGCTTTCTTT
d_gene: -
abundance: once
v_gene: TRBV12-3/TRBV12-4
j_gene: TRBJ1-1

CDR3aa: CASSQIGGPRLGYTF
CDR3nt: TGTGCCAGCAGTCAGATTGGAGGGCCCCGACTTGGCTACACCTTC
d_gene: -
abundance: -
v_gene: TRBV7-2
j_gene: TRBJ1-2

CDR3aa: CASSLGTNNEQFF
CDR3nt: TGTGCCAGCAGCCTTGGGACTAACAATGAGCAGTTCTTC
d_gene: TRBD2
abundance: few
v_gene: TRBV14
j_gene: TRBJ2-1

CDR3aa: CASSEQGWNNQPQHF
CDR3nt: TGTGCCAGCAGTGAACAGGGGTGGAACAATCAGCCCCAGCATTTT
d_gene: -
abundance: few
v_gene: TRBV2
j_gene: TRBJ1-5

CDR3aa: CSVDRQESNYGYTF
CDR3nt: TGCAGCGTTGACCGGCAGGAATCTAACTATGGCTACACCTTC
d_gene: -
abundance: -
v_gene: TRBV29-1
j_gene: TRBJ1-2

CDR3aa: CASSLDQGVPGNTIYF
CDR3nt: TGCGCCAGCAGCTTGGATCAGGGGGTCCCTGGAAACACCATATATTTT
d_gene: TRBD1
abundance: few
v_gene: TRBV5-1
j_gene: TRBJ1-3

CDR3aa: CASNAGGHTGELFF
CDR3nt: TGTGCCAGTAACGCGGGGGGACACACCGGGGAGCTGTTTTTT
d_gene: TRBD2
abundance: -
v_gene: TRBV19
j_gene: TRBJ2-2

CDR3aa: CASSYGQDQPQHF
CDR3nt: TGTGCCAGCAGCTATGGACAGGATCAGCCCCAGCATTTT
d_gene: TRBD1
abundance: -
v_gene: TRBV2
j_gene: TRBJ1-5

CDR3aa: CASSPPVLAGPGRHNEQFF
CDR3nt: TGTGCCAGCTCACCACCGGTACTAGCGGGCCCCGGGAGACACAATGAGCAGTTCTTC
d_gene: TRBD2
abundance: -
v_gene: TRBV18
j_gene: TRBJ2-1

CDR3aa: CASRRQGYHEQYF
CDR3nt: TGTGCCAGCCGGCGGCAGGGGTACCACGAGCAGTACTTC
d_gene: -
abundance: -
v_gene: TRBV6-5
j_gene: TRBJ2-7

CDR3aa: CAWSPSPGNTEAFF
CDR3nt: TGTGCCTGGAGTCCCTCCCCAGGGAACACTGAAGCTTTCTTT
d_gene: -
abundance: -
v_gene: TRBV30
j_gene: TRBJ1-1

CDR3aa: CASSLRSSRGLSYEQYF
CDR3nt: TGTGCCAGCAGCTTAAGGTCTTCGCGGGGCCTCTCCTACGAGCAGTACTTC
d_gene: -
abundance: -
v_gene: TRBV7-2
j_gene: TRBJ2-7

CDR3aa: CASLGDYTEAFF
CDR3nt: TGTGCCAGCCTCGGGGATTACACTGAAGCTTTCTTT
d_gene: -
abundance: -
v_gene: TRBV19
j_gene: TRBJ1-1

CDR3aa: CASSPTGTSIRELFF
CDR3nt: TGTGCCAGCAGTCCAACCGGGACTAGTATCCGGGAGCTGTTTTTT
d_gene: TRBD2
abundance: -
v_gene: TRBV7-2
j_gene: TRBJ2-2

CDR3aa: CASSLFGRENNEQFF
CDR3nt: TGTGCCAGCAGCTTGTTCGGGAGGGAGAACAATGAGCAGTTCTTC
d_gene: TRBD2
abundance: -
v_gene: TRBV11-2
j_gene: TRBJ2-1

CDR3aa: CASSPGTGAYEQYF
CDR3nt: TGTGCCAGCTCACCAGGGACAGGGGCCTACGAGCAGTACTTC
d_gene: TRBD1
abundance: -
v_gene: TRBV18
j_gene: TRBJ2-7

CDR3aa: CASSLDSGREQFF
CDR3nt: TGCGCCAGCAGCTTGGATAGCGGGAGAGAGCAGTTCTTC
d_gene: TRBD2
abundance: few
v_gene: TRBV5-1
j_gene: TRBJ2-1

CDR3aa: CASSLERASEKLFF
CDR3nt: TGTGCCAGCAGCTTAGAGCGGGCTTCTGAAAAACTGTTTTTT
d_gene: -
abundance: -
v_gene: TRBV11-2
j_gene: TRBJ1-4

CDR3aa: CASSYQASYEQYF
CDR3nt: TGTGCCAGCAGTTACCAAGCCTCCTACGAGCAGTACTTC
d_gene: -
abundance: -
v_gene: TRBV6-2/TRBV6-3
j_gene: TRBJ2-7

CDR3aa: CASSGLGAASGNTIYF
CDR3nt: TGTGCCAGTAGTGGCTTGGGGGCAGCCTCTGGAAACACCATATATTTT
d_gene: -
abundance: -
v_gene: TRBV19
j_gene: TRBJ1-3

CDR3aa: CASQVAGGFTYEQYF
CDR3nt: TGCGCCAGTCAGGTCGCGGGGGGATTTACCTACGAGCAGTACTTC
d_gene: TRBD2
abundance: -
v_gene: TRBV5-1
j_gene: TRBJ2-7

CDR3aa: CASSLLGAQETQYF
CDR3nt: TGTGCCAGCAGCTTGTTGGGGGCCCAGGAGACCCAGTACTTC
d_gene: -
abundance: -
v_gene: TRBV5-6
j_gene: TRBJ2-5

CDR3aa: CASSRDKLAYGYTF
CDR3nt: TGTGCCAGCAGCCGGGACAAACTGGCCTATGGCTACACCTTC
d_gene: -
abundance: -
v_gene: TRBV7-2
j_gene: TRBJ1-2

CDR3aa: CASSALLETQYF
CDR3nt: TGTGCCAGCAGTGCTTTGTTGGAGACCCAGTACTTC
d_gene: -
abundance: -
v_gene: TRBV2
j_gene: TRBJ2-5

CDR3aa: CASSSRTSGSSYEQYF
CDR3nt: TGCGCCAGCAGCTCTCGGACTAGCGGGAGCTCCTACGAGCAGTACTTC
d_gene: TRBD2
abundance: -
v_gene: TRBV5-1
j_gene: TRBJ2-7

CDR3aa: CASSFTGGTEAFF
CDR3nt: TGTGCCAGCAGTTTTACCGGGGGCACTGAAGCTTTCTTT
d_gene: -
abundance: few
v_gene: TRBV27
j_gene: TRBJ1-1

CDR3aa: CASSPLVAPEVQYF
CDR3nt: TGTGCCAGCAGCCCACTCGTGGCCCCGGAGGTCCAGTACTTC
d_gene: -
abundance: -
v_gene: TRBV9
j_gene: TRBJ2-5

CDR3aa: CACPGQGVSVNSPLHF
CDR3nt: TGTGCCTGCCCGGGACAGGGGGTTTCGGTTAATTCACCCCTCCACTTT
d_gene: TRBD1
abundance: few
v_gene: TRBV30
j_gene: TRBJ1-6

CDR3aa: CAWSVRRGNEKLFF
CDR3nt: TGTGCCTGGAGTGTACGAAGGGGGAATGAAAAACTGTTTTTT
d_gene: -
abundance: -
v_gene: TRBV30
j_gene: TRBJ1-4

CDR3aa: CASSFARTGTQYF
CDR3nt: TGTGCCAGCAGCTTTGCTCGGACTGGGACGCAGTATTTT
d_gene: -
abundance: -
v_gene: TRBV7-2
j_gene: TRBJ2-3